Following are 2 T cell receptor beta chains from one sample sequenced in a study of shared clonotypes between healthy human individuals (TCRdb year 2020). Library preparation used the immunoSEQ multiplex PCR assay. TCRdb carries this immuneACCESS record with in-frame sequences only. Its versions omit some clonotypes, under half of them owing to an unresolved V gene in the studies checked, with the rest unexplained. The table for this sample lists over a million clones; about 96% of them were counted only once. Of the sample, over 1% falls within the top ten clones. Sequencing was carried out using naive CD4+ T cells sorted from blood. This specimen's cell subset or site label, per the study, means: CD45RA+ positively selected. The receptors were sampled from a man aged 25 to 40 in good health.

This clone was recorded once. The chain carries TRBV7-9 and TRBJ1-5; D gene unclear. Germline V gene data show CDR1 as SEHNR and CDR2 as FQNEAQ (reference sequence). CDR3 length equals 16 residues. V lost 4 bases to trimming and J lost 4 bases, with 17 bases between them. The CDR3 here is CASSSGLIGVNQPQHF. The CDR3 DNA is TGTGCCAGCAGCTCTGGACTTATAGGTGTGAATCAGCCCCAGCATTTT.

The genes are TRBV28 and TRBJ1-3; tentative D call: TRBD1 (6 bases). This CDR3 region has 15 residues. V shed 4 bases and J shed 1 base, with 11 bases lying between them. Germline V CDR1 and CDR2: MDHEN, SYDVKM. CDR3 region: CASSSGVRSGNTIYF. The CDR3, as DNA: TGTGCCAGCAGTTCAGGGGTCAGATCTGGAAACACCATATATTTT.